The 21 T cell receptor beta chains reported below all come from one sample, sequenced in a study of Graves' ophthalmopathy and Graves' hyperthyroidism. RNA transcripts served as template for amplifying TCR beta CDR3 sequences. After a first-round RT-PCR with HTBI primers, a second-round multiplex PCR was run. One entry per CDR3 protein results from TCRdb running MiXCR on the multiplex PCR reads. This sample has more than 1,000,000 distinct CDR3 sequences, with about two fifths found just once. Specimen: peripheral blood or thyroid tissue (not recorded which). The source is an adult man with Graves' hyperthyroidism.

The CDR3 region is CASSSDETGETWELFF. The CDR3 DNA follows: TGTGCCAGTAGTAGCGATGAGACAGGGGAAACATGGGAGCTGTTTTTT. V gene TRBV19 combines with J gene TRBJ2-2, with TRBD1 matching 8 bases. This CDR3 comprises 16 residues. Trimming removed 4 bases from V and 9 bases from J; junction bases left unmatched: 13. Germline lookup yields CDR1 LNHDA and CDR2 SQIVND (reference sequence). Based on the CDR3 plus reference TRBV19 and TRBJ2-2, the full variable domain is DGGITQSPKYLFRKEGQNVTLSCEQNLNHDAMYWYRQDPGQGLRLIYYSQIVNDFQKGDIAEGYSVSREKKESFPLTVTSAQKNPTAFYLCASSSDETGETWELFFGEGSRLTVL.

The chain uses TRBV27 and TRBJ2-7; 8 positions agree with TRBD1. The germline V gene encodes CDR1 MNHEY and CDR2 SMNVEV (reference sequence). V shed 6 bases and J 0 bases; nucleotides not matched to a gene: 10. The CDR3 consists of 16 residues. The CDR3 region is CASRGFRGPRSYEQYF. The DNA of the CDR3 is TGTGCCAGCAGGGGATTCAGGGGGCCCCGCTCCTACGAGCAGTACTTC.

The chain uses TRBV5-4 and TRBJ1-1; D is possibly TRBD1 (5 bases). The V gene's germline CDR1 is SGHNT and CDR2 YYREEE (reference sequence). There are 14 residues in the CDR3. V was trimmed by 3 bases and J by 3 bases, leaving 12 bases between them. The CDR3 sequence is CASSSRDGHTEAFF. The CDR3 DNA is TGTGCCAGCAGCTCCAGGGATGGGCACACTGAAGCTTTCTTT.

This clonotype came up a few times. The chain is built from TRBV6-5 and TRBJ1-1, with a weak D call TRBD1 (5 bases). The CDR3 extends over 15 amino acids. Germline assignment: CDR1 MNHEY and CDR2 SVGAGI. The ends were cut back, 2 bases at V and 1 base at J, with 11 bases in the middle. The DNA of the CDR3 is TGTGCCAGCAGTTACGACAGACGACAGAACACTGAAGCTTTCTTT. This sequence encodes CASSYDRRQNTEAFF.

The chain has TRBV11-2 and TRBJ1-2; tentative D call: TRBD1 (5 bases). The CDR3 sequence is 16 residues long. The germline V gene encodes CDR1 SGHAT and CDR2 FQNNGV. V gave up 7 bases and J gave up 7 bases, with 25 bases separating them. The CDR3 loop reads CASNTPKGRRRTGYTF. For the CDR3, the DNA is TGTGCCAGCAACACACCAAAGGGGAGGAGACGGACTGGCTACACCTTC. Looking up the rest from reference TRBV11-2 and TRBJ1-2 gives the full variable domain: EAGVAQSPRYKIIEKRQSVAFWCNPISGHATLYWYQQILGQGPKLLIQFQNNGVVDDSQLPKDRFSAERLKGVDSTLKIQPAKLEDSAVYLCASNTPKGRRRTGYTFGSGTRLTVV.

This clonotype was counted many times. The V and J genes are TRBV29-1 and TRBJ2-7; TRBD2 matches at 8 bases. Germline V gives CDR1 SQVTM, CDR2 ANQGSEA. Trimming removed 5 bases from V and 2 bases from J; junction bases left unmatched: 5. The CDR3 runs 13 residues. CDR3 in amino acids: CSVIQRETYEQYF. The CDR3 coding sequence is TGCAGCGTTATCCAGCGGGAGACCTACGAGCAGTACTTC.

A single count supports this clonotype. The chain links TRBV29-1 to TRBJ1-1; the D gene is possibly TRBD1 (6 bases). V was clipped by 4 bases and J by 9 bases, with 18 bases between them. This CDR3 is 13 amino acids long. Germline V gives CDR1 SQVTM, CDR2 ANQGSEA. The CDR3 region is CSVVRGQSDKAFF. CDR3 sequence (DNA): TGCAGCGTTGTCCGTGGACAGAGCGATAAAGCTTTCTTT.

The DNA for the CDR3 is TGCGCCAGCAGCCAAGGATTTTCCGGCAGTCAGCCCCAGCATTTT. Its protein product is CASSQGFSGSQPQHF. The J gene is TRBJ1-5, the V gene TRBV4-1; D gene uncertain. Trimming pared 1 base from V and 6 bases from J, leaving 13 bases between. The CDR3 runs 15 residues. CDR1 is MGHRA, CDR2 YSYEKL, per germline.

A remark on this clonotype: A much larger clone differs by one base, so this may be a read error. This rearrangement joins TRBV2 to TRBJ1-2, with D perhaps TRBD1 (5 bases). Germline CDR1 reads SNHLY; CDR2 reads FYNNEI. V was shortened by 8 bases and J by 8 bases, with 12 bases between the two germline ends. The CDR3 runs 11 residues. The CDR3 loop reads CASGTFRGYTF. For the CDR3, the DNA is TGTGCCAGCGGGACTTTCCGCGGCTACACCTTC.

This rearrangement joins TRBV6-5 to TRBJ1-2; no definite D call. The germline gives CDR1 MNHEY, CDR2 SVGAGI. The CDR3 runs to 16 residues. Trimming removed 4 bases at V and 0 bases at J, with 15 bases between. For the CDR3, the DNA is TGTGCCAGCAGTTTGGCGGGCTTGACGTCTAACTATGGCTACACCTTC. It yields the protein CASSLAGLTSNYGYTF.

The J gene is TRBJ1-5, the V gene TRBV28, with D tentatively TRBD1 (6 bases). V was clipped by 6 bases and J by 3 bases, with 12 bases between them. The CDR3 runs 14 residues. CDR1 is MDHEN and CDR2 is SYDVKM in the germline V gene. In DNA form, the CDR3 reads TGTGCCAGCAGGCAAACAGGGAACAATCAGCCCCAGCATTTT. Translating gives CASRQTGNNQPQHF.

This clonotype has ten or more counts. The chain joins TRBV9 to TRBJ2-7; perhaps TRBD1 as D (5 bases). Trimming shortened V by 4 bases and J by 2 bases, and 13 bases separated the two germline ends. The CDR3 covers 14 residues. Germline V lookup: CDR1 SGDLS, CDR2 YYNGEE. CDR3 loop: CASSPRQKAYEQYF. DNA of the CDR3: TGTGCCAGCAGCCCGCGACAGAAGGCCTACGAGCAGTACTTC.

Note on this clonotype: A read error may explain this, as a much larger clone is one base away. The chain links TRBV19 to TRBJ1-5; D unclear. The germline V and J ends were trimmed by 5 bases and 6 bases, with 17 bases remaining between them. The CDR3 is made up of 15 amino acids. From germline, CDR1 is LNHDA and CDR2 SQIVND (reference sequence). CDR3 DNA: TGTGCCAGTAGTCCAGTAGCTGGGAAGGGTCAGCCCCAGCATTTT. Its protein product is CASSPVAGKGQPQHF. The full variable domain, completed using reference TRBV19 and TRBJ1-5, is DGGITQSPKYLFRKEGQNVTLSCEQNLNHDAMYWYRQDPGQGLRLIYYSQIVNDFQKGDIAEGYSVSREKKESFPLTVTSAQKNPTAFYLCASSPVAGKGQPQHFGDGTRLSIL.

This clonotype has just one count. The V and J genes are TRBV7-9 and TRBJ2-2, with D perhaps assigned TRBD1 or TRBD2 (5 bases each). The CDR3 runs to 14 residues. Trimming stripped 5 bases from V and 6 bases from J, with 13 bases between. CDR1 SEHNR and CDR2 FQNEAQ come from the germline V gene (reference sequence). The CDR3 DNA reads as TGTGCCAGCAGCAAGAGGGTAGGGGCCGGGGAGCTGTTTTTT. Translation: CASSKRVGAGELFF.

This clonotype was picked up a small number of times. The J gene is TRBJ2-3, the V gene TRBV19; 9 nucleotides line up with TRBD1. V dropped 6 bases and J dropped 6; count of bases not matched to a gene: 4. Germline V gene data show CDR1 as LNHDA and CDR2 as SQIVND (reference sequence). The CDR3 runs to 13 residues. Here the CDR3 reads CASSPGQGDTQYF. In DNA form, the CDR3 reads TGTGCCAGTAGCCCGGGACAGGGCGATACGCAGTATTTT.

This clonotype was detected ten times or more. The rearrangement links TRBV29-1 to TRBJ2-2, with TRBD2 as a possible D gene (6 bases). Germline values: CDR1 SQVTM, CDR2 ANQGSEA. The CDR3 loop spans 17 amino acids. Trimming removed 6 bases at V and 3 bases at J, with 23 bases between. CDR3 loop: CSVYPGGQGWDTGELFF. The CDR3 DNA sequence: TGCAGCGTCTACCCCGGAGGGCAGGGATGGGACACCGGGGAGCTGTTTTTT.

The rearrangement links TRBV5-8 to TRBJ2-7; D remains unclear. The germline V gene encodes CDR1 SGHTS and CDR2 YDEGEE. V dropped 4 bases and J dropped 2 bases, with 16 bases sitting between them. The CDR3 runs 15 residues. DNA for the CDR3: TGTGCCAGCAGCGAACGGCCGGTCCCGCCCTACGAGCAGTACTTC. It translates to CASSERPVPPYEQYF.

This chain joins TRBV29-1 and TRBJ1-6; possible D gene TRBD1, 5 bases. Germline lookup yields CDR1 SQVTM and CDR2 ANQGSEA. The CDR3 runs 14 residues. Trimming pared 3 bases from V and 5 bases from J, leaving 11 bases between. DNA of the CDR3: TGCAGCGTTGATCAGGGCGGCGATAATTCACCCCTCCACTTT. Translating gives CSVDQGGDNSPLHF.

This clonotype appeared many times. This sequence joins TRBV19 and TRBJ1-1; D call uncertain. This CDR3 region has 12 residues. V was shortened by 3 bases and J by 4 bases, with 6 bases between the two germline ends. Germline V lookup: CDR1 LNHDA, CDR2 SQIVND (reference sequence). In DNA form, the CDR3 reads TGTGCCAGTAGTATCGGGGTCACTGAAGCTTTCTTT. Protein: CASSIGVTEAFF.

Remarks on this clonotype: A read error is possible here, since a much larger clone lies one base away. The CDR3 loop reads CASSSGLIPSYEQYF. The CDR3 DNA is TGTGCCAGCAGCTCGGGACTTATCCCCTCCTACGAGCAGTACTTC. The chain combines TRBV6-1 with TRBJ2-7, with a tentative D call TRBD2 (6 bases). The germline V gene encodes CDR1 MNHNS and CDR2 SASEGT. This CDR3 is 15 amino acids long. The V end lost 6 bases, the J end lost 0 bases, and 15 bases lay between the germline ends.

This clonotype appeared a few times. V gene TRBV7-2 combines with J gene TRBJ2-5, with D tentatively TRBD2 (6 bases). This CDR3 is 13 amino acids long. Trimming stripped 2 bases from V and 3 bases from J, with 7 bases between. CDR1 is SGHTA and CDR2 is FQGNSA in the germline V gene. CDR3 protein: CASSLWEEETQYF. DNA of the CDR3: TGTGCCAGCAGCTTATGGGAGGAAGAGACCCAGTACTTC.